Listed below are T cell receptor beta chains from one sample, sequenced in a study of T cells in Graves' hyperthyroidism and ophthalmopathy. TCRdb itself ran the multiplex PCR reads through MiXCR, one entry per CDR3 protein. The top ten clones hold 33% of a sample with about 290,000 distinct CDR3 sequences, approximately 17% of them seen once. The sequenced sample consisted of blood. These receptor sequences come from a young man with Graves' hyperthyroidism. The CDR3 runs from the conserved cysteine through the conserved F or W. A D gene is named only where the DNA matches it firmly. Only part of the rows carry a size: once, few, many, or a class if the clone is expanded.

length	size	D	V	J	CDR3	DNA
17	NA	TRBD2	TRBV6-2/TRBV6-3	TRBJ2-3	CASSYYKGLAGPPSQYF	TGTGCCAGCAGTTACTATAAGGGACTAGCGGGACCGCCCTCGCAGTATTTT
13	many	TRBD1	TRBV5-1	TRBJ2-7	CASSPRDSYEQYF	TGCGCCAGCAGCCCCAGGGACAGCTACGAGCAGTACTTC
14	NA	TRBD2	TRBV12-3/TRBV12-4	TRBJ2-2	CATTAGGDTGELFF	TGTGCCACCACAGCGGGAGGGGACACCGGGGAGCTGTTTTTT
18	NA	TRBD1	TRBV19	TRBJ1-5	CASSSIGTDLYSNQPQHF	TGTGCCAGTAGTAGTATCGGGACAGACCTTTATAGCAATCAGCCCCAGCATTTT
11	many	NA	TRBV20-1	TRBJ2-7	CSAREAHEQYF	TGCAGTGCTAGAGAGGCCCACGAGCAGTACTTC
12	many	NA	TRBV7-9	TRBJ2-3	CASSSIADTQYF	TGTGCCAGCAGCTCAATAGCGGATACGCAGTATTTT
16	many	NA	TRBV6-5	TRBJ1-1	CASSYGVGRVNTEAFF	TGTGCCAGCAGTTATGGAGTCGGAAGGGTAAACACTGAAGCTTTCTTT
15	many	NA	TRBV11-2	TRBJ2-7	CASSLGVSSAYEQYF	TGTGCCAGCAGCTTAGGGGTTTCGTCGGCCTACGAGCAGTACTTC
12	many	NA	TRBV5-1	TRBJ2-1	CASSFLRNEQFF	TGCGCCAGCAGCTTCCTGCGTAATGAGCAGTTCTTC
15	many	NA	TRBV6-1	TRBJ2-1	CASSDAVSQSNEQFF	TGTGCCAGCAGTGATGCGGTGTCTCAATCTAATGAGCAGTTCTTC
14	many	TRBD1	TRBV20-1	TRBJ1-4	CSATDREANEKLFF	TGCAGTGCTACAGACAGGGAAGCTAATGAAAAACTGTTTTTT
12	once	NA	TRBV29-1	TRBJ2-7	CSVVRGRGEQYF	TGCAGCGTTGTCAGGGGAAGGGGCGAGCAGTACTTC
11	many	NA	TRBV5-1	TRBJ2-1	CASSLGGGEFF	TGCGCCAGCAGCTTAGGTGGAGGGGAGTTCTTC
12	many	NA	TRBV2	TRBJ2-5	CASSGGEETQYF	TGTGCCAGCAGCGGTGGGGAAGAGACCCAGTACTTC
16	many	NA	TRBV28	TRBJ1-1	CASTSLGGRDFTEAFF	TGTGCCAGCACCTCGTTGGGGGGCAGGGATTTTACTGAAGCTTTCTTT
15	few	TRBD2	TRBV5-1	TRBJ2-1	CASSKFREAYNEQFF	TGCGCCAGCAGTAAGTTCCGGGAGGCCTACAATGAGCAGTTCTTC
13	NA	TRBD1	TRBV20-1	TRBJ1-2	CSARATGFYGYTF	TGCAGTGCTAGAGCGACAGGGTTCTATGGCTACACCTTC
15	NA	TRBD1	TRBV7-6	TRBJ2-1	CASSLTRGPLDEQFF	TGTGCCAGCAGCTTAACGAGGGGGCCGTTGGATGAGCAGTTCTTC
15	few	NA	TRBV24-1	TRBJ1-2	CATSETRGGNYGYTF	TGTGCCACCAGTGAGACCAGGGGCGGAAACTATGGCTACACCTTC
16	NA	NA	TRBV24-1	TRBJ2-1	CATSDFTASSYNEQFF	TGTGCCACCAGTGATTTCACGGCCAGCTCCTACAATGAGCAGTTCTTC
16	NA	NA	TRBV11-2	TRBJ2-1	CASSSPPGSRANEQFF	TGTGCCAGCAGCTCTCCACCCGGGAGCAGGGCGAATGAGCAGTTCTTC
16	many	NA	TRBV2	TRBJ2-7	CASTPRQSTNSYEQYF	TGTGCCAGCACCCCTCGGCAGTCCACGAACTCCTACGAGCAGTACTTC
17	few	NA	TRBV27	TRBJ2-3	CASSFYPGQGSTDTQYF	TGTGCCAGCAGTTTTTACCCCGGGCAGGGAAGCACAGATACGCAGTATTTT
15	many	TRBD1	TRBV3-1	TRBJ2-1	CASSQGGTGFGEQFF	TGTGCCAGCAGCCAAGGCGGGACAGGTTTTGGTGAGCAGTTCTTC
15	many	NA	TRBV6-2/TRBV6-3	TRBJ2-7	CASSLTEPSSYEQYF	TGTGCCAGCAGTTTGACAGAGCCGAGCTCCTACGAGCAGTACTTC
14	NA	NA	TRBV20-1	TRBJ2-5	CSASNGTLRETQYF	TGCAGTGCTAGTAACGGGACTCTCCGTGAGACCCAGTACTTC
13	many	NA	TRBV2	TRBJ2-7	CASTGTPGGRQYF	TGTGCCAGCACCGGTACACCTGGGGGTCGACAGTACTTC
14	many	NA	TRBV24-1	TRBJ2-4	CATSDAGLENIQYF	TGTGCCACCAGTGATGCCGGACTGGAAAACATTCAGTACTTC
13	NA	NA	TRBV13	TRBJ2-7	CASSLGATSEQYF	TGTGCCAGCAGCTTAGGCGCGACATCCGAGCAGTACTTC
14	few	NA	TRBV19	TRBJ1-2	CASSPTDKPWGYTF	TGTGCCAGTAGTCCAACGGACAAGCCTTGGGGCTACACCTTC
17	NA	TRBD2	TRBV27	TRBJ2-2	CASSFRLAGPNTGELFF	TGTGCCAGCAGTTTTCGTCTAGCGGGGCCGAACACCGGGGAGCTGTTTTTT
16	few	TRBD2	TRBV27	TRBJ2-1	CASSSPGTSGRGEQFF	TGTGCCAGCAGTTCACCTGGGACTAGCGGGAGGGGTGAGCAGTTCTTC
17	few	TRBD2	TRBV7-7	TRBJ2-3	CASSLAPSGRSPDTQYF	TGTGCTAGCAGCTTAGCTCCCAGCGGGAGGTCCCCAGATACGCAGTATTTT
15	few	NA	TRBV11-2	TRBJ2-7	CASSQVSQGSYEQYF	TGCGCCAGCAGCCAAGTGTCGCAGGGGTCCTACGAGCAGTACTTC
13	NA	NA	TRBV5-5	TRBJ1-2	CASSLGQYDGYTF	TGTGCCAGCAGCTTGGGGCAGTACGATGGCTACACCTTC
13	few	TRBD1	TRBV2	TRBJ2-7	CAGSGTGPYEQYF	TGTGCCGGGTCCGGGACAGGACCCTACGAGCAGTACTTC
14	NA	NA	TRBV20-1	TRBJ1-4	CSARDSGPNEKLFF	TGCAGTGCTAGAGATTCCGGTCCTAATGAAAAACTGTTTTTT
13	few	NA	TRBV30	TRBJ2-2	CAGPADLTGELFF	TGTGCCGGGCCCGCCGATCTCACCGGGGAGCTGTTTTTT
18	many	TRBD1	TRBV7-8	TRBJ2-3	CASSLASGTGGSTDTQYF	TGTGCCAGCAGCTTAGCGTCAGGAACAGGGGGGTCCACAGATACGCAGTATTTT
15	NA	TRBD1	TRBV20-1	TRBJ2-3	CSARSGQGDTDTQYF	TGCAGTGCTAGATCAGGACAGGGGGACACAGATACGCAGTATTTT
14	NA	TRBD1	TRBV15	TRBJ2-3	CATSRARDRGTQYF	TGTGCCACCAGCAGAGCCCGGGACAGGGGAACGCAGTATTTT
17	few	TRBD2	TRBV3-1	TRBJ2-1	CASSPTSPKSSYNEQFF	TGTGCCAGCAGCCCGACTAGCCCAAAGAGCTCCTACAATGAGCAGTTCTTC
14	NA	NA	TRBV7-9	TRBJ2-7	CASSLGRNLYEQYF	TGTGCCAGCAGCTTGGGACGGAACCTTTACGAGCAGTACTTC
12	many	NA	TRBV30	TRBJ1-2	CAWSRKGFGYTF	TGTGCCTGGAGTAGGAAGGGCTTTGGCTACACCTTC
14	many	NA	TRBV6-1	TRBJ2-5	CASSPGRSQETQYF	TGTGCCAGCAGTCCCGGACGGAGTCAAGAGACCCAGTACTTC
17	many	NA	TRBV7-9	TRBJ2-1	CASSSRFRESPYNEQFF	TGTGCCAGCAGCTCACGTTTCAGGGAATCGCCGTACAATGAGCAGTTCTTC
15	many	NA	TRBV11-3	TRBJ2-7	CASSLAGTDSYEQYF	TGTGCCAGCAGCTTAGCCGGGACGGACTCCTACGAGCAGTACTTC
16	NA	TRBD1	TRBV2	TRBJ2-2	CASSEATRGQAGELFF	TGTGCCAGCAGTGAAGCGACAAGGGGGCAGGCCGGGGAGCTGTTTTTT
17	few	NA	TRBV4-1	TRBJ2-7	CASSQEPGVLSSYEQYF	TGCGCCAGCAGCCAAGAGCCAGGCGTTCTTAGCTCCTACGAGCAGTACTTC